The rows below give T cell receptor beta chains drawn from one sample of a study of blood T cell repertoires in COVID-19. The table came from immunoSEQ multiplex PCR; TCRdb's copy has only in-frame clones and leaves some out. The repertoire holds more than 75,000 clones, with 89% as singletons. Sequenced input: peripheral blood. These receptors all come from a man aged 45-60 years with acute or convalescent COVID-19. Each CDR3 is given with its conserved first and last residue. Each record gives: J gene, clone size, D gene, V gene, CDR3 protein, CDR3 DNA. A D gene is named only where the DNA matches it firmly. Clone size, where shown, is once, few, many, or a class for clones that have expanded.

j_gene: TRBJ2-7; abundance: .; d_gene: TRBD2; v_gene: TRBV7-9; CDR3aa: CASSSTTSGRVHEQYF; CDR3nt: TGTGCCAGCAGCTCCACCACTAGCGGGAGAGTCCACGAGCAGTACTTC
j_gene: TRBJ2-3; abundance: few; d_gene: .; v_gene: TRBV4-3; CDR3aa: CASSQGGTGGDTQYF; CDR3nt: TGCGCCAGCAGCCAGGGGGGGACAGGTGGAGATACGCAGTATTTT
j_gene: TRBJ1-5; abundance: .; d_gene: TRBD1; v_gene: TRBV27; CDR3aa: CASSYTGGVQPQHF; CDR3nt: TGTGCCAGCAGTTATACAGGGGGCGTTCAGCCCCAGCATTTT
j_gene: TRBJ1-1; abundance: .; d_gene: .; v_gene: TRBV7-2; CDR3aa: CASSLGAGPQNTEAFF; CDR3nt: TGTGCCAGCAGCTTAGGAGCAGGGCCCCAGAACACTGAAGCTTTCTTT
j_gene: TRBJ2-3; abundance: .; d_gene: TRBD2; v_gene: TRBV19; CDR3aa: CASSLAGAGTDTQYF; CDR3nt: TGTGCCAGTAGCCTAGCGGGAGCTGGGACAGATACGCAGTATTTT
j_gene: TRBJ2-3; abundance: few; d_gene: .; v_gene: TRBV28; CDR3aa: CASTIVRTDTQYF; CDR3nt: TGTGCCAGCACCATTGTTCGCACAGATACGCAGTATTTT
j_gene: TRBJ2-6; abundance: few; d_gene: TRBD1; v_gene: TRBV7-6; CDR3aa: CASSPQDRGQGANVLTF; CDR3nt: TGTGCCAGCAGCCCGCAGGACAGGGGGCAAGGGGCCAACGTCCTGACTTTC
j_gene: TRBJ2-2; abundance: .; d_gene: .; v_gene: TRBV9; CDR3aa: CASSFSTGELFF; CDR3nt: TGTGCCAGCAGCTTTTCAACCGGGGAGCTGTTTTTT
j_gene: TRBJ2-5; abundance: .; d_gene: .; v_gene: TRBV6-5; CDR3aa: CASSRRETQYF; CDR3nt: TGTGCCAGCAGTAGGAGAGAGACCCAGTACTTC
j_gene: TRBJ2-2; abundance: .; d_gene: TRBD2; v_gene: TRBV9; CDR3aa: CASSVDSGGYTGELFF; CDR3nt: TGTGCCAGCAGCGTAGATAGCGGGGGCTACACCGGGGAGCTGTTTTTT
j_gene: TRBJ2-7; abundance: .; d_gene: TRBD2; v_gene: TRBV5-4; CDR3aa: CASRDGTSGLSYEQYF; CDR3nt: TGTGCCAGCAGGGATGGGACTAGCGGTCTCTCCTACGAGCAGTACTTC
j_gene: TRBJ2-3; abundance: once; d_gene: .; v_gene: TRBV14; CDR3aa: CASSPHTDTQYF; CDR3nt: TGTGCCAGCAGCCCCCACACAGATACGCAGTATTTT
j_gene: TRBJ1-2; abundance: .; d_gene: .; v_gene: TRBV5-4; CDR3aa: CASSLDFSGYTF; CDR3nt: TGTGCCAGCAGCTTGGACTTCTCTGGCTACACCTTC
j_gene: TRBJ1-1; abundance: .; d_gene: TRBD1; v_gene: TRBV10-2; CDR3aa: CASSEGDRANEAFF; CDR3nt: TGCGCCAGCAGTGAGGGGGACAGGGCAAATGAAGCTTTCTTT
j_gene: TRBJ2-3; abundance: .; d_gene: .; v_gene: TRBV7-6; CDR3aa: CASSLGIQRGLADTQYF; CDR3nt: TGTGCCAGCAGCTTAGGTATCCAACGCGGCTTAGCGGATACGCAGTATTTT
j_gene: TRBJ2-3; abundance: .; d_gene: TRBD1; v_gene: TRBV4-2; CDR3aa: CASSQDGTVETDTQYF; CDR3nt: TGTGCCAGCAGCCAAGATGGGACAGTGGAGACAGATACGCAGTATTTT